The rows below give T cell receptor beta chains drawn from one sample of a study of CD8 T cells in Susac syndrome. One entry per CDR3 protein, called by TCRdb with MiXCR from the immunoSEQ multiplex PCR reads. The top ten hold approximately 0.072% of the sample, which has about 250,000 distinct CDR3 sequences, 85% to 95% seen once. Material for sequencing was CD4+ T cells from PBMCs. Receptors originate from a human donor with multiple sclerosis. Each CDR3 is given with its conserved first and last residue. A D gene is named only where the DNA matches it firmly. Size tells how often a clone was seen (once, few, many) or the class of an expanded clone, and some rows leave it out.

D gene,V gene,clone size,J gene,CDR3 protein,CDR3 DNA
NA,TRBV11-2,NA,TRBJ2-7,CASSLASGAYEQYF,TGTGCCAGCAGCTTAGCTTCAGGGGCCTACGAGCAGTACTTC
TRBD1,TRBV11-2,NA,TRBJ2-1,CASSSDRLVYEQFF,TGTGCCAGCAGCTCGGACAGGCTGGTGTATGAGCAGTTCTTC
TRBD2,TRBV12-5,NA,TRBJ2-5,CASGPTSGGTETQYF,TGTGCTAGTGGCCCGACTAGCGGGGGAACAGAGACCCAGTACTTC
NA,TRBV3-1,NA,TRBJ1-1,CASSPSLGLEAFF,TGTGCCAGCAGCCCTTCCTTGGGCCTTGAAGCTTTCTTT
NA,TRBV29-1,NA,TRBJ1-5,CSVGEGHGNQPQHF,TGCAGCGTTGGGGAAGGGCACGGCAATCAGCCCCAGCATTTT
NA,TRBV6-6,NA,TRBJ2-5,CASSYSKGVGETQYF,TGTGCCAGCAGTTACTCGAAAGGGGTAGGAGAGACCCAGTACTTC
NA,TRBV6-5,NA,TRBJ2-5,CASSYLGGAETQYF,TGTGCCAGCAGTTACCTAGGGGGGGCCGAGACCCAGTACTTC
NA,TRBV20-1,NA,TRBJ2-3,CSAGSGGGTDTQYF,TGCAGTGCCGGGAGCGGTGGTGGCACAGATACGCAGTATTTT
TRBD2,TRBV7-2,once,TRBJ2-3,CASSVLSQTSGRAEDTQYF,TGTGCCAGCAGCGTACTTTCCCAAACTAGCGGGAGGGCCGAAGATACGCAGTATTTT
NA,TRBV5-1,NA,TRBJ1-4,CASSLVAATNEKLFF,TGCGCCAGCAGCTTGGTGGCCGCAACTAATGAAAAACTGTTTTTT
NA,TRBV30,NA,TRBJ1-1,CAWSGRTEAFF,TGTGCCTGGAGTGGAAGGACTGAAGCTTTCTTT
TRBD2,TRBV6-1,NA,TRBJ2-2,CASSEQGLAGGGTGELFF,TGTGCCAGCAGCGAACAAGGACTAGCGGGAGGCGGGACCGGGGAGCTGTTTTTT
NA,TRBV5-4,NA,TRBJ2-1,CASSVGDGYNEQFF,TGTGCCAGCAGCGTGGGAGACGGCTACAATGAGCAGTTCTTC
NA,TRBV20-1,NA,TRBJ1-1,CSARGEVNTEAFF,TGCAGTGCTAGAGGTGAGGTGAACACTGAAGCTTTCTTT
TRBD2,TRBV7-2,once,TRBJ2-1,CASSYVAGGTYNEQFF,TGTGCCAGCAGCTATGTAGCGGGAGGGACCTACAATGAGCAGTTCTTC
NA,TRBV3-1,once,TRBJ1-1,CASSQGYGPHTEAFF,TGTGCCAGCAGCCAAGGCTACGGGCCCCACACTGAAGCTTTCTTT
TRBD1,TRBV27,NA,TRBJ2-7,CASRGGQSYEQYF,TGTGCCAGCAGAGGGGGACAGTCCTACGAGCAGTACTTC
TRBD2,TRBV12-3/TRBV12-4,NA,TRBJ2-7,CASSLWSGGRSSYEQYF,TGTGCCAGCAGTTTGTGGAGCGGGGGCCGCAGCTCCTACGAGCAGTACTTC
NA,TRBV20-1,NA,TRBJ2-7,CSARDRWRAASYEQYF,TGCAGTGCTAGAGATCGCTGGCGGGCGGCTTCCTACGAGCAGTACTTC
TRBD1,TRBV29-1,NA,TRBJ2-7,CSVQGALTYEQYF,TGCAGCGTTCAGGGGGCTCTAACCTACGAGCAGTACTTC
NA,TRBV15,NA,TRBJ2-5,CATSRARTPETQYF,TGTGCCACCAGCAGAGCCCGCACCCCGGAGACCCAGTACTTC
TRBD2,TRBV28,NA,TRBJ2-7,CASSFSGGSNEQYF,TGTGCCAGCAGTTTCAGCGGGGGTAGCAACGAGCAGTACTTC
TRBD2,TRBV12-3/TRBV12-4,NA,TRBJ2-7,CASSFTGGLREQYF,TGTGCCAGCAGTTTCACGGGGGGGTTACGTGAGCAGTACTTC
TRBD2,TRBV27,NA,TRBJ2-5,CASSPYSGGAKTQYF,TGTGCCAGCAGCCCCTATAGCGGGGGGGCAAAGACCCAGTACTTC
TRBD2,TRBV5-6,NA,TRBJ2-3,CASSFPWGASGGAADTQYF,TGTGCCAGCAGCTTCCCCTGGGGAGCTAGCGGGGGGGCCGCAGATACGCAGTATTTT
NA,TRBV3-1,NA,TRBJ1-1,CASSSVLNTEAFF,TGTGCCAGCAGCTCAGTACTGAACACTGAAGCTTTCTTT
TRBD1,TRBV20-1,once,TRBJ1-6,CSANGQGSNSPLHF,TGCAGTGCTAATGGACAGGGGAGTAATTCACCCCTCCACTTT
NA,TRBV12-5,NA,TRBJ1-1,CASAFDSFSEAFF,TGTGCTAGTGCCTTCGACAGCTTCTCTGAAGCTTTCTTT
NA,TRBV7-2,NA,TRBJ1-4,CASSHHGGQDNEKLFF,TGTGCCAGCAGCCACCATGGAGGGCAGGATAATGAAAAACTGTTTTTT
NA,TRBV5-1,NA,TRBJ2-3,CASSLEGGTTDTQYF,TGCGCCAGCAGCTTGGAGGGTGGCACTACAGATACGCAGTATTTT
NA,TRBV7-9,NA,TRBJ2-1,CASSPLSGAGYNEQFF,TGTGCCAGCAGTCCCTTATCCGGGGCGGGCTACAATGAGCAGTTCTTC
TRBD2,TRBV12-3/TRBV12-4,NA,TRBJ2-5,CASSPLAGDGETQYF,TGTGCCAGCAGTCCACTAGCGGGAGATGGAGAGACCCAGTACTTC
NA,TRBV5-1,NA,TRBJ1-2,CASSRDWGGYTF,TGCGCCAGTTCCAGGGATTGGGGTGGCTACACCTTC